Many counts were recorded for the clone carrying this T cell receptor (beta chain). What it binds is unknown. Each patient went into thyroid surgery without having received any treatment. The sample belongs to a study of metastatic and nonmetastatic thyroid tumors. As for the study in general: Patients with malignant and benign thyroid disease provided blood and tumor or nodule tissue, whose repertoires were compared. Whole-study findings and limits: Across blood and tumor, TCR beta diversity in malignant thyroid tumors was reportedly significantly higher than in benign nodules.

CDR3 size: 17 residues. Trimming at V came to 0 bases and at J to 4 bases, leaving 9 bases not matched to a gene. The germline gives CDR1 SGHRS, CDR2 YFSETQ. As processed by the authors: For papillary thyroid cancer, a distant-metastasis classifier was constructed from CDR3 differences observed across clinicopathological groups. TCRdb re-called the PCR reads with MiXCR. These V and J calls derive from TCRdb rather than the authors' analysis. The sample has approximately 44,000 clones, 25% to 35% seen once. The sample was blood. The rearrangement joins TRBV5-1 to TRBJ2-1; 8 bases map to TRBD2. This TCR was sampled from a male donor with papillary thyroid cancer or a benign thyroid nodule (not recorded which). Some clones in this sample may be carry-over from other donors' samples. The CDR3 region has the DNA TGCGCCAGCAGCTTGGTATATGATGGCGGGAGGTACAATGAGCAGTTCTTC. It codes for CASSLVYDGGRYNEQFF.